This T cell receptor (beta chain) was identified in a study of T cells in Graves' hyperthyroidism and ophthalmopathy. RNA transcripts were the template for amplifying TCR beta CDR3 regions. First-round RT-PCR with HTBI primers amplified the TCR CDR3 region. TCRdb ran MiXCR on the multiplex PCR reads and lists one entry per CDR3 protein. The sample lists roughly 200,000 distinct CDR3 sequences, about 18% occurring once. In this sample, this clonotype turned up a few times. The patients, who ranged from 18 to 65 in age, presented with newly diagnosed hyperthyroidism lasting under 2 months. Uncontrolled infection, other autoimmune disease, pregnancy or lactation barred patients from enrollment. CDR1 and CDR2 from the germline V gene are MDHEN and SYDVKM. This CDR3 has 19 amino acids. V shed 6 bases and J shed 0 bases, with 23 bases lying between them.

The sequenced sample consisted of blood. The chain is built from TRBV28 and TRBJ1-4; possible D gene TRBD1, 6 bases. The origin of this receptor is a man aged 40-55 years with Graves' hyperthyroidism. The CDR3 DNA follows: TGTGCCAGCAGACAGGTTGTCGGACAGCTTACGGCAACTAATGAAAAACTGTTTTTT. Its protein product is CASRQVVGQLTATNEKLFF.